These T cell receptor beta chains were read from a single sample in a study of shared clonotypes between healthy human individuals. Using immunoSEQ multiplex PCR, the repertoire was profiled, and TCRdb retains in-frame clones only, with some absent. The sample has some 2.1 million clones; 85% to 95% are singletons. Source material: naive CD4+ T cells sorted from blood. Receptor source: a man younger than 35 in good health. CDR3s include the opening cysteine and the closing phenylalanine or tryptophan. D genes are given only for firm matches. Clone size, where shown, is once, few, many, or a class for clones that have expanded.

j_call clone_size v_call d_call cdr3_aa cdr3_nt
TRBJ2-1 NA TRBV5-4 NA CASTKAGTYNEQFF TGTGCCAGCACCAAGGCAGGAACCTACAATGAGCAGTTCTTC
TRBJ2-3 once TRBV2 TRBD2 CASSSTSGGKSTQYF TGTGCCAGCAGCTCGACTAGCGGGGGAAAGAGTACGCAGTATTTT
TRBJ2-3 NA TRBV7-6 NA CASSPGASRTDTQYF TGTGCCAGCAGCCCTGGGGCTAGCCGGACAGATACGCAGTATTTT
TRBJ1-5 NA TRBV21-1 NA CASSANRDEYQPQHF TGTGCCAGCAGCGCAAACCGGGACGAATATCAGCCCCAGCATTTT
TRBJ1-6 NA TRBV5-4 TRBD1 CASSWGQGGTYNSPLHF TGTGCCAGCAGCTGGGGACAGGGAGGTACCTATAATTCACCCCTCCACTTT
TRBJ1-5 NA TRBV4-1 NA CASSQEWGPGNQPQHF TGCGCCAGCAGCCAAGAATGGGGGCCGGGGAATCAGCCCCAGCATTTT
TRBJ2-2 NA TRBV10-2 TRBD2 CASGSGRATGELFF TGCGCCAGCGGTAGCGGGAGAGCCACCGGGGAGCTGTTTTTT
TRBJ2-7 NA TRBV30 TRBD1 CAWQGASYEQYF TGTGCCTGGCAGGGGGCTTCGTACGAGCAGTACTTC
TRBJ1-4 NA TRBV5-4 NA CASSLGQGNEKLFF TGTGCCAGCAGCTTGGGGCAGGGTAATGAAAAACTGTTTTTT
TRBJ1-4 NA TRBV27 NA CASSSPKGLPNEKLFF TGTGCCAGCAGTTCGCCTAAGGGGCTACCTAATGAAAAACTGTTTTTT
TRBJ1-4 NA TRBV6-6 TRBD1 CASSYQGGDEKLFF TGTGCCAGCAGTTACCAGGGGGGTGATGAAAAACTGTTTTTT
TRBJ2-3 NA TRBV6-5 TRBD2 CACARGGADTQYF TGTGCCTGCGCCCGCGGGGGGGCCGATACGCAGTATTTT
TRBJ2-7 NA TRBV20-1 NA CSARSGFEQYF TGCAGTGCTAGATCAGGTTTCGAGCAGTACTTC
TRBJ1-1 NA TRBV6-1 NA CASAIGVGSTEAFF TGTGCCAGCGCGATTGGGGTGGGGAGCACTGAAGCTTTCTTT
TRBJ2-5 NA TRBV6-5 NA CASGSAQETQYF TGTGCCAGCGGAAGCGCCCAAGAGACCCAGTACTTC
TRBJ2-1 NA TRBV11-2 NA CASNSFSSYNEQFF TGTGCCAGCAATTCGTTCAGCTCCTACAATGAGCAGTTCTTC
TRBJ1-5 NA TRBV10-3 NA CAISESGGMSSDQPQHF TGTGCCATCAGTGAGTCGGGGGGGATGAGCTCGGATCAGCCCCAGCATTTT
TRBJ1-5 NA TRBV4-1 TRBD1 CASSPLGRGPNQPQHF TGCGCCAGCAGCCCCCTTGGCAGGGGGCCCAATCAGCCCCAGCATTTT
TRBJ2-2 NA TRBV2 TRBD1 CASQKGANTGELFF TGTGCCAGCCAGAAGGGGGCTAACACCGGGGAGCTGTTTTTT
TRBJ1-6 NA TRBV10-3 TRBD1 CAITTRTGGSSPLHF TGTGCCATCACTACAAGGACAGGGGGCAGTTCACCCCTCCACTTT
TRBJ2-1 NA TRBV5-1 NA CASSLGQHNEQFF TGCGCCAGCAGCTTGGGACAGCACAATGAGCAGTTCTTC
TRBJ2-4 NA TRBV7-2 NA CASSLVGGLLKNIQYF TGTGCTAGCAGCTTAGTGGGCGGCCTACTCAAAAACATTCAGTACTTC